This passage covers 12 T cell receptor beta chains from one sample sequenced in a study of identical twins. TCRdb reprocessed the 5' RACE reads via MiXCR and lists one record per CDR3 protein. The sample yields about 530,000 distinct CDR3 sequences, 20% to 25% seen once. Another study also made use of these data, one on yellow fever vaccine responses in identical twins.

What was sequenced was CD4+ T cells sorted from blood. Receptors originate from a woman between 18 and 29 years old in good health.

This clonotype has more than one count but fewer than ten. This chain joins TRBV19 and TRBJ2-2, with TRBD2 as a possible D gene (6 bases). The CDR3 spans 18 residues. CDR1 LNHDA and CDR2 SQIVND come from the germline V gene (reference sequence). Trimming left V 5 bases short and J 2 bases short, with 21 bases between. CDR3 loop: CASSPLGYWGENTGELFF. For the CDR3, the DNA is TGTGCCAGTAGTCCCCTAGGGTATTGGGGGGAAAACACCGGGGAGCTGTTTTTT. The whole variable domain, filled in from reference TRBV19 and TRBJ2-2, reads DGGITQSPKYLFRKEGQNVTLSCEQNLNHDAMYWYRQDPGQGLRLIYYSQIVNDFQKGDIAEGYSVSREKKESFPLTVTSAQKNPTAFYLCASSPLGYWGENTGELFFGEGSRLTVL.

This clonotype was observed a handful of times. V and J are TRBV5-5 and TRBJ2-1, with 8 nucleotides matching TRBD2. Trimming cost V 0 bases and J 0 bases; bases outside gene matches: 2. The CDR3 runs to 16 residues. Germline V gene sequence: CDR1 SGHKS, CDR2 YYEKEE (reference sequence). CDR3 sequence reads: CASSLGLASSYNEQFF. CDR3 nucleotide sequence: TGTGCCAGCAGCTTGGGACTAGCGAGCTCCTACAATGAGCAGTTCTTC.

The V and J genes are TRBV27 and TRBJ2-6; D remains ambiguous. This CDR3 comprises 15 residues. V was cut by 3 bases and J by 0 bases, with 6 bases left in between. Germline V gene sequence: CDR1 MNHEY, CDR2 SMNVEV (reference sequence). As DNA, the CDR3 is TGTGCCAGCAGTTTTCTGTTCTCTGGGGCCAACGTCCTGACTTTC. Translated: CASSFLFSGANVLTF.

This clonotype was seen only a few times. The chain uses TRBV20-1 and TRBJ2-5; D not resolved. The germline V gene has CDR1 DFQATT and CDR2 SNEGSKA (reference sequence). V was shortened by 4 bases and J by 4 bases, with 4 bases between the two germline ends. The CDR3 has 10 amino acids. The CDR3 DNA is TGCAGTGCTACGCCAGAGACCCAGTACTTC. Residues: CSATPETQYF.

V gene TRBV6-5 combines with J gene TRBJ1-5, with TRBD1 matching over 8 bases. This CDR3 contains 14 residues. The ends lost 6 bases at V and 5 bases at J; junction bases unmatched: 6. Germline values: CDR1 MNHEY, CDR2 SVGAGI. The CDR3 DNA sequence: TGTGCCAGCAGCTACCGACAGGGGTATCAGCCCCAGCATTTT. Amino acid sequence: CASSYRQGYQPQHF.

This chain connects TRBV5-1 to TRBJ2-3; weak D call: TRBD1 (6 bases). The CDR3 runs 15 residues. V lost 3 bases, J lost 2 bases, and 13 bases lay in between. CDR1 and CDR2 from the germline V gene are SGHRS and YFSETQ. CDR3 sequence reads: CASSSGTTVTDTQYF. The DNA for the CDR3 is TGCGCCAGCAGCTCTGGGACAACAGTCACAGATACGCAGTATTTT.

This clonotype came up a few times. The chain has TRBV12-3 or TRBV12-4 and TRBJ2-7; maybe TRBD1 (6 bases). V was clipped by 11 bases and J by 6 bases, with 20 bases between them. CDR3 length equals 13 residues. As DNA, the CDR3 is TGTGCCTCCCAAGCGACGACAGGTTCCGAGCAGTACTTC. It translates to CASQATTGSEQYF.

This clonotype was seen more than once but under ten times. V and J are TRBV14 and TRBJ2-3; D perhaps matches TRBD2 (6 bases). V gave up 4 bases and J gave up 6 bases, with 14 bases separating them. The CDR3 covers 14 residues. Germline V gene data show CDR1 as SGHDN and CDR2 as FVKESK. CDR3 nucleotide sequence: TGTGCCAGCAGCCTTGTGGGGAGGTTTGATACGCAGTATTTT. Its translation is CASSLVGRFDTQYF.

V usage is TRBV21-1 and J usage is TRBJ2-1; the table calls TRBD1, which could not be checked here. TRBV21-1 is labeled a pseudogene. There are 15 residues in the CDR3. CDR3 nucleotide sequence: TGTGCCAGCAGCAAAGACTGCCCCACCTACAATGAGCAGTTCTTC. This gives the protein CASSKDCPTYNEQFF.

CDR3 sequence: CASSLFGRAETQYF. As DNA, the CDR3 is TGTGCCAGCAGTTTATTCGGTAGGGCGGAGACCCAGTACTTC. The chain employs TRBV28 and TRBJ2-5, with D uncertain. The CDR3 is made up of 14 amino acids. CDR1 MDHEN and CDR2 SYDVKM come from the germline V gene. The V gene lost 1 base and the J gene lost 5 bases, with 11 bases spanning the gap. The variable domain in full, with the rest retrieved from reference TRBV28 and TRBJ2-5, is DVKVTQSSRYLVKRTGEKVFLECVQDMDHENMFWYRQDPGLGLRLIYFSYDVKMKEKGDIPEGYSVSREKKERFSLILESASTNQTSMYLCASSLFGRAETQYFGPGTRLLVL.

This clonotype was found a few times. V gene TRBV6-5 combines with J gene TRBJ2-3, with 9 positions matching TRBD1. Looked up from germline, CDR1 is MNHEY and CDR2 is SVGAGI. The trim removed 2 bases at V and 3 bases at J, leaving 3 bases unmatched. This CDR3 has 15 residues. CDR3 sequence reads: CASSYADRGTDTQYF. CDR3 DNA sequence: TGTGCCAGCAGTTACGCGGACAGGGGTACAGATACGCAGTATTTT.

This clonotype has a handful of counts. The rearrangement links TRBV6-5 to TRBJ2-3; the D gene is possibly TRBD1 (5 bases). The germline CDR1 and CDR2 sequences are MNHEY and SVGAGI. The CDR3 contains 15 residues. The V gene lost 0 bases and the J gene lost 4 bases, with 11 bases spanning the gap. The DNA for the CDR3 is TGTGCCAGCAGTTACTCTGGTCAGGGCGCAGATACGCAGTATTTT. Translation gives CASSYSGQGADTQYF.